This paragraph covers one T cell receptor beta chain sequence. The CDR3 contains 11 residues. V was pared by 2 bases and J by 8 bases, with 3 bases between. The protocol was immunoSEQ multiplex PCR, while the TCRdb copy is restricted to in-frame clones and leaves out a portion. This table has 130,000 or so clones, approximately 90% appearing once. This record belongs to a study of control samples from healthy donors and cancer patients. The sequence derives from a woman aged 45-59 years in good health. The chain has TRBV12-3 or TRBV12-4 and TRBJ1-4; no definite D call. The source material was blood. CDR3 DNA sequence: TGTGCCAGCAGTTTAAAAGAAAAACTGTTTTTT. It translates to CASSLKEKLFF.